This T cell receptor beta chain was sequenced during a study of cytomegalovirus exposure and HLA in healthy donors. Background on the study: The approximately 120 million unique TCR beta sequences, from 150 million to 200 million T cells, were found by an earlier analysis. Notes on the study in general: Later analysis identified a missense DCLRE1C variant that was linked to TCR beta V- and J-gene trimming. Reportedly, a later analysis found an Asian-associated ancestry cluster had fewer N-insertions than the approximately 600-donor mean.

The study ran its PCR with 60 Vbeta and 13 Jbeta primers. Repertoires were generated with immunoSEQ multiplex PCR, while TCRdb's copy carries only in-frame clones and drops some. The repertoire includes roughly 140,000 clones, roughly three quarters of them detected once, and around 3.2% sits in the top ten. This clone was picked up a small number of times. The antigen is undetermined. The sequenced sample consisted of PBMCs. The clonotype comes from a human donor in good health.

CDR3 nucleotides: TGTGCCAGCAGCCTGGGCGGGACTAGCGGGAGGAATTACAATGAGCAGTTCTTC. Amino acids: CASSLGGTSGRNYNEQFF. This chain links TRBV5-6 with TRBJ2-1; 15 nucleotides line up with TRBD2. With V trimmed by 4 bases and J by 4 bases, 9 bases remained unmatched. CDR1 is SGHDT and CDR2 is YYEEEE in the germline V gene. This CDR3 has 18 amino acids.